Sequencing of this T cell receptor (beta chain) was carried out in a study of glioma-infiltrating T cells after dendritic cell vaccination. This table comes from immunoSEQ multiplex PCR, and its TCRdb copy is limited to in-frame clones, with some not included. This table has approximately 48,000 clones, approximately 91% appearing once. Indicated time point: after dendritic cell vaccination, including at tumor progression/relapse. The CDR3 totals 15 residues. This chain joins TRBV21-1 and TRBJ2-7; the table's D call, TRBD1, was not checked against the DNA. TRBV21-1 is an annotated pseudogene. This sequence was found in a human donor with glioblastoma. Source: blood, taken after dendritic cell vaccination. The CDR3 bases are TGTGCCAGCAGCAAAAGACAGGGTTTATCCTACGAGCAGTACTTC. Protein sequence: CASSKRQGLSYEQYF.